This entry features one TCR beta chain sequence. This sample stems from a study of shared clonotypes between healthy human individuals. Sequencing used immunoSEQ multiplex PCR; TCRdb keeps in-frame clones, though not all of them. The sample shows about 2 million clones, 85% to 95% of them seen only once. The CDR3 has 15 residues. The germline V gene encodes CDR1 SGHTA and CDR2 FQGNSA. Trimming cost V 7 bases and J 5 bases, with 19 bases left between them. V and J are TRBV7-2 and TRBJ2-3, with D possibly matching TRBD2 (5 bases). The clonotype originates from a man in his late teens or twenties in good health. Specimen: naive CD4+ T cells sorted from blood. The subset is: CD45RA+ positively selected. The CDR3 DNA sequence: TGTGCCAGCACCTTTTGGCGGGTGATGGGAGATACGCAGTATTTT. Translating gives CASTFWRVMGDTQYF.